These 30 T cell receptor beta chains came from one sample sequenced in a study of siplizumab effects on memory and regulatory T cells (dated by TCRdb to between 2018 and 2020). The library was prepared using the immunoSEQ multiplex PCR assay. Not all clones reach the TCRdb copy of this immuneACCESS table, which keeps in-frame sequences only. Checked studies attribute under half of the gap to unresolved V genes and leave the rest unexplained. The sample table records some 65,000 clones; about 87% of these occur just once. Under 2% of the sample is in the top ten clones. Sequenced input: Tregs sorted from blood. The receptors here all came from a human donor in good health.

The genes are TRBV10-3 and TRBJ1-1, with TRBD1 as a possible D gene (5 bases). The CDR3 is 15 residues long. Looked up from germline, CDR1 is ENHRY and CDR2 is SYGVKD. The V gene lost 6 bases and the J gene lost 1 base, with 15 bases spanning the gap. CDR3 sequence reads: CAISGGVDTNTEAFF. For the CDR3, the DNA is TGTGCCATCAGCGGAGGGGTAGACACGAACACTGAAGCTTTCTTT.

J is TRBJ2-1 and V is TRBV18; D might be TRBD2 (6 bases). The length of the CDR3 is 14 residues. CDR1 is KGHSH and CDR2 is LQKENI in the germline V gene. The V end was cut by 6 bases, the J end by 2 bases, with 11 bases between. The CDR3 DNA sequence: TGTGCCAGCTCTCGTTGGGGGGCCTACAATGAGCAGTTCTTC. Translation gives CASSRWGAYNEQFF.

The genes are TRBV7-2 and TRBJ2-6; D uncertain. CDR3 length: 18 amino acids. The germline V and J ends were trimmed by 4 bases and 0 bases, with 16 bases remaining between them. Germline V CDR1 and CDR2: SGHTA, FQGNSA. The CDR3 region is CASSYYRARASGANVLTF. The CDR3, as DNA: TGTGCCAGCAGCTACTACCGGGCAAGGGCCTCTGGGGCCAACGTCCTGACTTTC.

The J gene is TRBJ2-1, the V gene TRBV7-9; the D is unclear. The V end lost 3 bases, the J end lost 9 bases, and 12 bases lay between the germline ends. From germline, CDR1 is SEHNR and CDR2 FQNEAQ (reference sequence). The CDR3 contains 13 residues. This chain's CDR3 is CASSFGQLREQFF. The CDR3 DNA follows: TGTGCCAGCAGCTTCGGCCAACTCCGTGAGCAGTTCTTC.

The V call is TRBV7-9, the J call TRBJ2-1; D could derive from TRBD1 or TRBD2 (6 bases each). The CDR3 runs 15 residues. Looked up from germline, CDR1 is SEHNR and CDR2 is FQNEAQ (reference sequence). Trimming shortened V by 2 bases and J by 8 bases, and 16 bases separated the two germline ends. CDR3 loop: CASSLWGADVDEQFF. In nucleotides, the CDR3 is TGTGCCAGCAGCTTATGGGGGGCGGATGTGGATGAGCAGTTCTTC.

This chain connects TRBV19 to TRBJ2-7; 10 bases are a match to TRBD1. J lost 6 bases, V lost 3 bases, and 5 bases had no gene match. From germline, CDR1 is LNHDA and CDR2 SQIVND (reference sequence). The length of the CDR3 is 14 residues. CDR3 nucleotide sequence: TGTGCCAGTAGTATTGTTAGGGACAGGGGCGAGCAGTACTTC. Translation gives CASSIVRDRGEQYF.

V is TRBV7-9 and J is TRBJ2-1, with a tentative D call TRBD1 (5 bases). The length of the CDR3 is 14 residues. V was shortened by 5 bases and J by 9 bases, with 17 bases between the two germline ends. The V gene's germline CDR1 is SEHNR and CDR2 FQNEAQ (reference sequence). CDR3 in amino acids: CASSRNRRVAEQFF. The CDR3 bases are TGTGCCAGCAGCCGTAATCGCAGGGTGGCTGAGCAGTTCTTC.

V is TRBV4-1 and J is TRBJ2-5; no clear D gene. Trimming stripped 0 bases from V and 7 bases from J, with 3 bases between. Germline V gene lookup returns CDR1 MGHRA and CDR2 YSYEKL. This CDR3 has 11 amino acids. The chain's CDR3 is CASSQDRTQYF. DNA for the CDR3: TGCGCCAGCAGCCAAGATCGGACCCAGTACTTC.

This clone was found a few times. The J gene is TRBJ1-2, the V gene TRBV19, with D uncertain. The CDR3 extends over 16 amino acids. The germline V and J ends were trimmed by 7 bases and 2 bases, with 20 bases remaining between them. Germline CDR1 LNHDA, CDR2 SQIVND (reference sequence). CDR3 sequence reads: CASTPRTGGPNYGYTF. For the CDR3, the DNA is TGTGCCAGTACCCCCAGGACGGGAGGACCGAACTATGGCTACACCTTC.

This rearrangement joins TRBV11-1 to TRBJ2-1; 12 bases line up with TRBD2. This CDR3 has 17 residues. In germline, CDR1 is SGHAT, CDR2 FQDESV (reference sequence). V shed 3 bases, J shed 4 bases, and the junction held 7 bases outside the gene matches. CDR3 coding DNA: TGTGCCAGCAGCTTCGGCACCGGGACTAGCGGGTACAATGAGCAGTTCTTC. This encodes CASSFGTGTSGYNEQFF.

This chain links TRBV10-3 with TRBJ2-7; 11 bases map to TRBD1. The junction had 5 bases not matched to a gene; V was cut back by 0 bases and J by 7 bases. This CDR3 spans 15 amino acids. The germline gives CDR1 ENHRY, CDR2 SYGVKD. DNA for the CDR3: TGTGCCATCAGTGAGTCGCGGACAGGGGGCAGAGAGCAGTACTTC. Protein product: CAISESRTGGREQYF.

This clone occurred once. This chain connects TRBV11-3 to TRBJ2-7, with 7 bases matching TRBD2. V dropped 5 bases and J dropped 1; count of bases not matched to a gene: 8. Germline loops: CDR1 SGHNT, CDR2 YENEEA. The CDR3 covers 15 residues. The CDR3 nucleotides are TGTGCCAGCAGCCCCGGGCCCGGGGGGTCCTACGAGCAGTACTTC. Amino acids: CASSPGPGGSYEQYF.

The chain combines TRBV7-8 with TRBJ1-3, with D unresolved. V lost 1 base, J lost 3 bases, and 4 bases lay in between. The CDR3 loop spans 13 amino acids. Germline V CDR1 and CDR2: SGHVS, FQNEAQ. The CDR3 protein is CASSLVFGNTIYF. The CDR3 DNA reads as TGTGCCAGCAGCTTAGTATTTGGAAACACCATATATTTT.

The V call is TRBV5-1, the J call TRBJ1-2; D gene unclear. Deletions cut 0 bases from V and 6 bases from J, with 12 bases between. This CDR3 has 14 amino acids. The germline V gene encodes CDR1 SGHRS and CDR2 YFSETQ. The CDR3 sequence: CASSLAGLTHGYTF. The CDR3 DNA is TGCGCCAGCAGCTTGGCGGGCTTAACCCATGGCTACACCTTC.

V gene TRBV29-1 combines with J gene TRBJ2-1; D is undetermined. The CDR3 length is 15 residues. The germline V gene encodes CDR1 SQVTM and CDR2 ANQGSEA. V dropped 4 bases and J dropped 3 bases, with 16 bases sitting between them. The CDR3 nucleotides are TGCAGCGTTGCAACGTTAGTCAAAGGCTACAATGAGCAGTTCTTC. Translation gives CSVATLVKGYNEQFF.

The chain couples TRBV28 to TRBJ2-1; 7 bases match TRBD2. CDR1 MDHEN and CDR2 SYDVKM come from the germline V gene. J was trimmed by 7 bases and V by 6 bases; bases with no gene match: 3. CDR3 length: 12 amino acids. The CDR3 protein is CASSQLANEQFF. CDR3 DNA: TGTGCCAGCAGCCAACTAGCGAATGAGCAGTTCTTC.

This clone was seen a handful of times. This sequence joins TRBV5-1 and TRBJ2-3, with D possibly being TRBD1 (5 bases). Trimming removed 6 bases from V and 2 bases from J, with 13 bases in between. The germline gives CDR1 SGHRS, CDR2 YFSETQ. This CDR3 has 14 residues. CDR3 residues: CASKVRANTDTQYF. CDR3 nucleotides: TGCGCCAGCAAGGTCAGGGCTAACACAGATACGCAGTATTTT.

This clone showed up just a few times. The rearrangement uses TRBV5-1 and TRBJ2-1, with D possibly being TRBD2 (5 bases). Looked up from germline, CDR1 is SGHRS and CDR2 is YFSETQ. The CDR3 extends over 15 amino acids. V was clipped by 5 bases and J by 0 bases, with 12 bases between them. The CDR3, as DNA: TGCGCCAGCAGTCTCGGGATCAGCTCCTACAATGAGCAGTTCTTC. Protein sequence: CASSLGISSYNEQFF.

The chain carries TRBV19 and TRBJ2-1, with D tentatively TRBD2 (5 bases). V was clipped by 4 bases and J by 4 bases, with 17 bases between them. Germline V gene data show CDR1 as LNHDA and CDR2 as SQIVND (reference sequence). There are 16 residues in the CDR3. The CDR3 DNA reads TGTGCCAGTAGTACGATTGGCGGGTCTCGGTACAATGAGCAGTTCTTC. Protein sequence: CASSTIGGSRYNEQFF.

The CDR3 here is CASSRQETQYF. CDR3 bases: TGTGCCAGCAGTCGCCAAGAGACCCAGTACTTC. The chain has TRBV6-1 and TRBJ2-5; D unresolved. This CDR3 contains 11 residues. The germline V gene encodes CDR1 MNHNS and CDR2 SASEGT. V was shortened by 5 bases and J by 1 base, with 2 bases between the two germline ends.

J is TRBJ2-2 and V is TRBV12-5; D is ambiguous. The V end lost 3 bases, the J end lost 5 bases, and 1 base lay between the germline ends. Germline lookup yields CDR1 LGHNT and CDR2 FRNRAP. CDR3 length equals 11 residues. The CDR3 here is CASGLTGELFF. DNA for the CDR3: TGTGCTAGTGGTTTAACCGGGGAGCTGTTTTTT.

CDR3 nucleotides: TGCGCCAGCAGCATAGGGACAGTCTCTGGAAACACCATATATTTT. As protein: CASSIGTVSGNTIYF. This sequence joins TRBV5-1 and TRBJ1-3, with 7 bases matching TRBD1. The V gene end was trimmed by 4 bases and the J gene end by 0 bases; junction bases not matched to a gene: 4. The germline V gene has CDR1 SGHRS and CDR2 YFSETQ. The CDR3 runs to 15 residues. Full variable domain (missing parts from reference TRBV5-1 and TRBJ1-3): KAGVTQTPRYLIKTRGQQVTLSCSPISGHRSVSWYQQTPGQGLQFLFEYFSETQRNKGNFPGRFSGRQFSNSRSEMNVSTLELGDSALYLCASSIGTVSGNTIYFGEGSWLTVV.

This chain joins TRBV7-3 and TRBJ2-7; D possibly corresponds to TRBD2 (5 bases). V was shortened by 5 bases and J by 2 bases, with 16 bases between the two germline ends. Germline CDR1 SGHTA, CDR2 FQGTGA. This CDR3 is 15 amino acids long. Written as DNA, the CDR3 is TGTGCCAGCAGCCAGTCGGCGGGTCACACCTACGAGCAGTACTTC. It encodes CASSQSAGHTYEQYF.

The chain uses TRBV27 and TRBJ2-3; 7 bases are a match to TRBD1. CDR1 is MNHEY, CDR2 SMNVEV, per germline (reference sequence). The J segment lost 4 bases and the V segment lost 3 bases, leaving 7 bases of the junction unmatched. The CDR3 loop spans 15 amino acids. The CDR3 is CASSLRQGIADTQYF. In nucleotides, the CDR3 is TGTGCCAGCAGTTTGCGACAGGGTATTGCAGATACGCAGTATTTT.

This sequence joins TRBV18 and TRBJ2-7, with no clear D. Germline V gene lookup returns CDR1 KGHSH and CDR2 LQKENI. The V and J ends lost 4 bases and 3 bases respectively, with 7 bases between them. This CDR3 spans 12 amino acids. The CDR3 region has the DNA TGTGCCAGCTCACTTACAAACTACGAGCAGTACTTC. Protein product: CASSLTNYEQYF.

This clone was seen just once. The chain employs TRBV4-1 and TRBJ2-7; D call uncertain. The CDR3 extends over 11 amino acids. V lost 5 bases and J 3 bases, leaving 5 bases between the germline ends. Germline V lookup: CDR1 MGHRA, CDR2 YSYEKL. The CDR3 spells CASSSHYEQYF. The CDR3 bases are TGCGCCAGCAGCTCCCACTACGAGCAGTACTTC.

The chain combines TRBV5-4 with TRBJ2-7; 15 bases align to TRBD2. Germline V gene sequence: CDR1 SGHNT, CDR2 YYREEE (reference sequence). Trimming cost V 1 base and J 4 bases; bases outside gene matches: 3. The CDR3 runs to 16 residues. CDR3 region: CASSLPGLAGGYEQYF. CDR3 DNA sequence: TGTGCCAGCAGCTTGCCCGGACTAGCGGGAGGGTACGAGCAGTACTTC.

The chain has TRBV11-1 and TRBJ2-7; the match to TRBD1 covers 7 bases. Germline values: CDR1 SGHAT, CDR2 FQDESV (reference sequence). V gave up 4 bases and J gave up 4 bases; unmatched junction bases: 13. The CDR3 runs to 16 residues. As DNA, the CDR3 is TGTGCCAGCAGCTCGGTATCCACCGGGACAGTTTACGAGCAGTACTTC. Amino acids: CASSSVSTGTVYEQYF.

The chain recombines TRBV29-1 with TRBJ2-1; 8 nucleotides match TRBD1. This CDR3 spans 17 amino acids. The germline gives CDR1 SQVTM, CDR2 ANQGSEA. The ends lost 5 bases at V and 4 bases at J; junction bases unmatched: 16. The CDR3 DNA is TGCAGCGTTTACCCAGCCGTCCCAGGGGGCGTGTACAATGAGCAGTTCTTC. As protein: CSVYPAVPGGVYNEQFF.

The chain employs TRBV28 and TRBJ1-1, with D possibly matching TRBD1 (6 bases). This CDR3 contains 15 residues. V gave up 2 bases and J gave up 3 bases, with 13 bases separating them. Per the germline V gene, CDR1 is MDHEN and CDR2 is SYDVKM. CDR3 region: CASSLGGAGHTEAFF. CDR3 nucleotides: TGTGCCAGCAGTTTAGGGGGCGCAGGACACACTGAAGCTTTCTTT.